Below, 24 T cell receptor beta chains from the same sample are listed, as sequenced in a study of OX40 agonist ivuxolimab in advanced cancers. Produced via immunoSEQ multiplex PCR; TCRdb's table is partial and in-frame only. The sample has 95,000 or so clones; 70% to 90% are singletons. The sample consisted of CD4+ or CD8+ T cells sorted from blood, taken in a trial of the OX40 agonist ivuxolimab. These receptors came from an adult with an advanced solid tumor such as melanoma, head and neck, liver or kidney cancer.

This sequence joins TRBV10-3 and TRBJ1-5; 9 nucleotides line up with TRBD1. The CDR3 is 15 residues long. After removal of 4 bases from V and 3 bases from J, the junction contained 4 bases not matched to a gene. CDR1 is ENHRY, CDR2 SYGVKD, per germline. The DNA of the CDR3 is TGTGCCATCAGTGTGGACAGGGGTCTCAATCAGCCCCAGCATTTT. Translation gives CAISVDRGLNQPQHF.

The chain links TRBV7-8 to TRBJ1-1; D possibly corresponds to TRBD1 (6 bases). Trimming removed 3 bases from V and 4 bases from J, with 18 bases in between. There are 16 residues in the CDR3. Germline loops: CDR1 SGHVS, CDR2 FQNEAQ. CDR3: CASSFASQTGVTEAFF. The CDR3 DNA sequence: TGTGCCAGCAGCTTCGCCTCCCAGACAGGCGTCACTGAAGCTTTCTTT.

The chain couples TRBV9 to TRBJ2-1, with D perhaps matching TRBD2 (5 bases). V lost 4 bases, J lost 7 bases, and 18 bases lay in between. CDR1 is SGDLS, CDR2 YYNGEE, per germline. This CDR3 has 15 amino acids. CDR3: CASSLILGSRNEQFF. The CDR3 region has the DNA TGTGCCAGCAGCTTGATACTAGGCAGCAGGAATGAGCAGTTCTTC.

The chain recombines TRBV4-1 with TRBJ2-1; 8 nucleotides match TRBD2. The ends lost 3 bases at V and 6 bases at J; junction bases unmatched: 10. This CDR3 contains 16 residues. Germline V gene data show CDR1 as MGHRA and CDR2 as YSYEKL. As DNA, the CDR3 is TGCGCCAGCAGCCATCCCGGACTAGCTGGGGTCAATGAGCAGTTCTTC. This translates into CASSHPGLAGVNEQFF.

V is TRBV7-9 and J is TRBJ2-7; D not certain. CDR1 is SEHNR, CDR2 FQNEAQ, per germline (reference sequence). This CDR3 has 12 residues. Trimming removed 3 bases at V and 3 bases at J, with 6 bases between. The CDR3 loop is CASSFEIYEQYF. In DNA, the CDR3 is TGTGCCAGCAGCTTCGAAATCTACGAGCAGTACTTC.

The CDR3 nucleotides read TGTGCCAGCAGCGTCGAGTCCGGGTATGGCTACACCTTC. Its protein is CASSVESGYGYTF. The gene calls are TRBV5-4 and TRBJ1-2; the D is unclear. V gave up 4 bases and J gave up 5 bases, with 12 bases separating them. The germline V gene encodes CDR1 SGHNT and CDR2 YYREEE (reference sequence). The length of the CDR3 is 13 residues.

The gene calls are TRBV7-2 and TRBJ1-4; D ambiguous. The V end was cut by 1 base, the J end by 7 bases, with 16 bases between. This CDR3 spans 16 amino acids. CDR1 is SGHTA and CDR2 is FQGNSA in the germline V gene. The CDR3 loop is CASSLGLTTGGEKLFF. CDR3 coding DNA: TGTGCCAGCAGCTTAGGACTCACGACCGGAGGTGAAAAACTGTTTTTT.

The J gene is TRBJ2-1, the V gene TRBV4-1; tentatively, D is TRBD2 (5 bases). CDR3 length: 15 residues. V was trimmed by 4 bases and J by 4 bases, leaving 14 bases between them. From germline, CDR1 is MGHRA and CDR2 YSYEKL. CDR3 coding DNA: TGCGCCAGCAGCCCCGATGGAGCGGTGTACAATGAGCAGTTCTTC. Encoded protein: CASSPDGAVYNEQFF.

J is TRBJ2-2 and V is TRBV7-3; D is undetermined. The CDR3 is made up of 14 amino acids. The germline CDR1 and CDR2 sequences are SGHTA and FQGTGA. Trimming stripped 1 base from V and 5 bases from J, with 8 bases between. In DNA, the CDR3 is TGTGCCAGCAGCTTAAAGTACCATACCGGGGAGCTGTTTTTT. As protein: CASSLKYHTGELFF.

The sample holds a few counts of this clone. V usage is TRBV6-5 and J usage is TRBJ1-1, with 7 bases lining up with TRBD1. J was trimmed by 0 bases and V by 2 bases; bases with no gene match: 6. The CDR3 spans 16 residues. CDR1 MNHEY and CDR2 SVGAGI come from the germline V gene. The CDR3 here is CASSYIATGMNTEAFF. The CDR3 DNA reads TGTGCCAGCAGTTACATAGCGACAGGGATGAACACTGAAGCTTTCTTT.

The J gene is TRBJ2-5, the V gene TRBV2; D not resolved. The DNA end favors TRBJ2-7, so the J call may be wrong. The CDR3 extends over 11 amino acids. The V gene's germline CDR1 is SNHLY and CDR2 FYNNEI. Written as DNA, the CDR3 is TGTGCCAGCAGTGAACGGCCCGAGCAGTACTTC. Its protein is CASSERPEQYF.

The chain recombines TRBV10-3 with TRBJ2-5; 11 bases map to TRBD1. The end of the DNA is better explained by TRBJ2-7, so the J call may be wrong. Germline loops: CDR1 ENHRY, CDR2 SYGVKD. The CDR3 runs 15 residues. CDR3 nucleotide sequence: TGTGCCATCAGTGAGTGGGACAGGGGGAAATACGAGCAGTACTTC. Translation gives CAISEWDRGKYEQYF.

The DNA for the CDR3 is TGTGCCAGCAGTCCTGTTAGCGGGAAGGACTACAATGAGCAGTTCTTC. Translating gives CASSPVSGKDYNEQFF. The chain uses TRBV28 and TRBJ2-1; 8 nucleotides match TRBD2. This CDR3 is built from 16 residues. Germline V gene lookup returns CDR1 MDHEN and CDR2 SYDVKM. The junction had 9 bases not matched to a gene; V was cut back by 5 bases and J by 3 bases.

The table lists this clone with a few counts. CDR3 nucleotides: TGTGCCACCAGCAGTCTCCGGGGACAGGGGGCCGGAGATACGCAGTATTTT. The encoded protein is CATSSLRGQGAGDTQYF. V gene TRBV15 combines with J gene TRBJ2-3, with 12 bases that match TRBD1. V dropped 3 bases and J dropped 5; count of bases not matched to a gene: 9. In germline, CDR1 is LNHNV, CDR2 YYDKDF (reference sequence). This CDR3 is 17 amino acids long.

This chain links TRBV18 with TRBJ1-1, with a possible D match to TRBD1 (5 bases). The CDR3 loop spans 15 amino acids. Per germline, CDR1 KGHSH and CDR2 LQKENI. V was shortened by 8 bases and J by 1 base, with 17 bases between the two germline ends. The CDR3 sequence: CASGGEGFANTEAFF. The CDR3 bases are TGTGCCAGCGGGGGGGAGGGTTTTGCGAACACTGAAGCTTTCTTT.

This chain connects TRBV10-3 to TRBJ1-1; D is unclear. This CDR3 is built from 13 residues. Trimming stripped 7 bases from V and 0 bases from J, with 9 bases between. Germline V gene data show CDR1 as ENHRY and CDR2 as SYGVKD. CDR3 sequence reads: CAIMMDMNTEAFF. Here the CDR3 DNA reads TGTGCCATCATGATGGATATGAACACTGAAGCTTTCTTT.

The chain carries TRBV9 and TRBJ1-3, with D uncertain. Trimming shortened V by 0 bases and J by 0 bases, and 13 bases separated the two germline ends. CDR3 length equals 17 residues. Germline loops: CDR1 SGDLS, CDR2 YYNGEE. The CDR3 DNA reads as TGTGCCAGCAGCGTAGAGTCGGGAGACTACTCTGGAAACACCATATATTTT. Protein: CASSVESGDYSGNTIYF.

The rearrangement uses TRBV6-6 and TRBJ2-3; D remains ambiguous. The germline V gene has CDR1 MNHNY and CDR2 SVGAGI (reference sequence). This CDR3 has 16 amino acids. Trimming left V 2 bases short and J 0 bases short, with 12 bases between. This CDR3 is CASSYPGPTSTDTQYF. The CDR3 DNA reads as TGTGCCAGCAGTTACCCCGGCCCGACTAGCACAGATACGCAGTATTTT.

V is TRBV15 and J is TRBJ1-5; no definite D call. The CDR3 is 13 amino acids. CDR1 and CDR2 from the germline V gene are LNHNV and YYDKDF (reference sequence). Trimming took 4 bases from V and 4 from J, leaving 8 bases between them. CDR3 loop: CATSKVRNQPQHF. The CDR3 DNA reads as TGTGCCACCAGCAAGGTCCGGAATCAGCCCCAGCATTTT.

V gene TRBV19 combines with J gene TRBJ1-6; tentatively, D is TRBD1 (6 bases). The CDR3 sequence is 15 residues long. The germline V and J ends were trimmed by 4 bases and 8 bases, with 15 bases remaining between them. The germline V gene encodes CDR1 LNHDA and CDR2 SQIVND (reference sequence). CDR3 in amino acids: CASSTLAGVDSPLHF. CDR3 nucleotides: TGTGCCAGTAGTACCCTCGCAGGGGTGGATTCACCCCTCCACTTT.

This clone showed up just once. V is TRBV28 and J is TRBJ2-7; 8 nucleotides line up with TRBD1. V shed 3 bases, J shed 5 bases, and the junction held 6 bases outside the gene matches. There are 14 residues in the CDR3. CDR1 is MDHEN, CDR2 SYDVKM, per germline. CDR3 region: CASSFLGQAHEQYF. The CDR3 region has the DNA TGTGCCAGCAGTTTCTTGGGACAGGCCCACGAGCAGTACTTC.

The chain is built from TRBV5-1 and TRBJ1-1; D is uncertain. V was pared by 5 bases and J by 4 bases, with 12 bases between. CDR1 is SGHRS and CDR2 is YFSETQ in the germline V gene. The CDR3 length is 13 residues. The CDR3 spells CASRARVITEAFF. The CDR3 bases are TGCGCCAGCAGAGCTAGGGTCATCACTGAAGCTTTCTTT.

The V and J genes are TRBV13 and TRBJ2-7; TRBD2 aligns across 10 bases. This CDR3 spans 14 amino acids. V shed 1 base, J shed 4 bases, and the junction held 1 base outside the gene matches. Germline loops: CDR1 PRHDT, CDR2 FYEKMQ (reference sequence). The CDR3 loop reads CASSLASGSYEQYF. For the CDR3, the DNA is TGTGCCAGCAGCTTAGCTAGCGGGAGTTACGAGCAGTACTTC.

This rearrangement joins TRBV5-4 to TRBJ2-5; D is unclear. The CDR3 contains 13 residues. V was clipped by 0 bases and J by 1 base, with 4 bases between them. Germline CDR1 reads SGHNT; CDR2 reads YYREEE (reference sequence). For the CDR3, the DNA is TGTGCCAGCAGCTTGGGCAGCCAAGAGACCCAGTACTTC. It codes for CASSLGSQETQYF. The entire variable domain, with the rest obtained from reference TRBV5-4 and TRBJ2-5, is as follows: ETGVTQSPTHLIKTRGQQVTLRCSSQSGHNTVSWYQQALGQGPQFIFQYYREEENGRGNFPPRFSGLQFPNYSSELNVNALELDDSALYLCASSLGSQETQYFGPGTRLLVL.